Below are 20 T cell receptor beta chains sequenced from a single sample in a study of blood T cells in healthy people across ages. For the second PCR, which ran for about 6 to 11 cycles, a sample-barcoded 5' primer and a J-beta primer mix were used. TCRdb redid the calling of the 5' RACE reads with MiXCR, one entry per CDR3 protein. The sample has about 1.4 million distinct CDR3 sequences, around 59% seen once. The specimen sequenced was blood. These receptor sequences come from a man younger than 35 in good health.

The chain joins TRBV4-1 to TRBJ2-1; 7 positions agree with TRBD2. The CDR3 runs 15 residues. CDR1 MGHRA and CDR2 YSYEKL come from the germline V gene. V dropped 4 bases and J dropped 5; count of bases not matched to a gene: 8. The CDR3 coding sequence is TGCGCCAGCAGCCTGCTAGCGGTGGGAGACAATGAGCAGTTCTTC. This sequence encodes CASSLLAVGDNEQFF.

This chain connects TRBV20-1 to TRBJ1-2, with unresolved D. This CDR3 region has 16 residues. Germline loops: CDR1 DFQATT, CDR2 SNEGSKA (reference sequence). Trimming removed 6 bases from V and 2 bases from J, with 22 bases in between. CDR3 region: CSAVGIGLGMNYGYTF. CDR3 nucleotide sequence: TGCAGTGCCGTAGGTATAGGGCTGGGGATGAACTATGGCTACACCTTC.

The CDR3 loop is CASSPAPFPGETQYF. CDR3 in DNA: TGTGCCAGCAGTCCCGCCCCGTTTCCTGGGGAGACCCAGTACTTC. This chain links TRBV12-3 or TRBV12-4 with TRBJ2-5; D not resolved. The V and J ends lost 5 bases and 5 bases respectively, with 18 bases between them. This CDR3 has 15 amino acids.

The chain has TRBV11-2 and TRBJ2-7, with D possibly TRBD2 on 6 matching bases. CDR3 length: 19 amino acids. From germline, CDR1 is SGHAT and CDR2 FQNNGV. The germline V and J ends were trimmed by 1 base and 0 bases, with 22 bases remaining between them. CDR3 amino acids: CASSLGFRVGSVPSYEQYF. The CDR3 bases are TGTGCCAGCAGCTTAGGGTTTCGCGTCGGGAGTGTCCCCTCCTACGAGCAGTACTTC. The full variable domain, rest sourced from reference TRBV11-2 and TRBJ2-7, is EAGVAQSPRYKIIEKRQSVAFWCNPISGHATLYWYQQILGQGPKLLIQFQNNGVVDDSQLPKDRFSAERLKGVDSTLKIQPAKLEDSAVYLCASSLGFRVGSVPSYEQYFGPGTRLTVT.

The sample holds a few counts of this clonotype. The rearrangement uses TRBV10-3 and TRBJ1-1; D gene ambiguous. Germline CDR1 ENHRY, CDR2 SYGVKD. The CDR3 runs 13 residues. Trimming shortened V by 7 bases and J by 10 bases, and 19 bases separated the two germline ends. The CDR3 loop reads CAIILQDSSGAFF. CDR3 bases: TGTGCCATCATCCTCCAAGATTCGTCGGGAGCTTTCTTT.

V is TRBV18 and J is TRBJ1-2; 7 bases align to TRBD1. The CDR3 covers 13 residues. Germline values: CDR1 KGHSH, CDR2 LQKENI. With 5 bases clipped from V and 8 bases from J, the junction kept 8 bases outside the gene matches. The CDR3 DNA follows: TGTGCCAGCTCAGTCGACAGGGTAGGAGGCTACACCTTC. Translated, it gives CASSVDRVGGYTF.

This clonotype came up a few times. The chain carries TRBV20-1 and TRBJ2-5, with D possibly being TRBD1 or TRBD2 (5 bases each). TRBJ2-7 explains the end of the DNA better; the J call may be wrong. Germline V CDR1 and CDR2: DFQATT, SNEGSKA (reference sequence). The CDR3 has 12 amino acids. The CDR3 here is CSAREGVVEQYF. CDR3 in DNA: TGCAGTGCTAGAGAGGGGGTGGTCGAGCAGTACTTC.

This chain joins TRBV20-1 and TRBJ1-2; D gene ambiguous. Trimming left V 6 bases short and J 0 bases short, with 17 bases between. The CDR3 totals 15 residues. CDR1 DFQATT and CDR2 SNEGSKA come from the germline V gene (reference sequence). DNA of the CDR3: TGCAGTGCCCCAGGAAGCGGCCCCTCTAACTATGGCTACACCTTC. Protein: CSAPGSGPSNYGYTF.

This sequence joins TRBV3-1 and TRBJ2-5; 8 bases agree with TRBD1. This CDR3 is built from 17 residues. V lost 0 bases, J lost 3 bases, and 9 bases stayed unmatched. The germline V gene encodes CDR1 LGHDT and CDR2 YNNKEL (reference sequence). The CDR3 DNA follows: TGTGCCAGCAGCCAAGATTGGGCAGGGGGCTTTAAAGAGACCCAGTACTTC. It is translated as CASSQDWAGGFKETQYF.

This clonotype turned up a few times. The chain employs TRBV12-3 or TRBV12-4 and TRBJ2-5; D is possibly TRBD1 (5 bases). The J call is uncertain, as TRBJ2-7 better fits the DNA end. The CDR3 is 14 amino acids. The DNA for the CDR3 is TGTGCCAGCAGTTTATATCGCGCAGGGAACGAGCAGTACTTC. This translates into CASSLYRAGNEQYF.

V usage is TRBV11-2 and J usage is TRBJ2-1; TRBD1 agrees at 10 bases. The CDR3 sequence is 15 residues long. The germline V gene encodes CDR1 SGHAT and CDR2 FQNNGV. V lost 5 bases and J lost 9; bases outside the gene matches: 10. CDR3 nucleotides: TGTGCCAGCAGCCCAACGGGACAGGGGCTCGGTGAGCAGTTCTTC. Translation: CASSPTGQGLGEQFF.

CDR3 DNA sequence: TGTGCCTGGAGCCCTGACGGGGGGAGGAATACGCAGTATTTT. Encoded protein: CAWSPDGGRNTQYF. The chain combines TRBV30 with TRBJ2-3, with 7 bases identical to TRBD2. The CDR3 has 14 amino acids. Germline CDR1 is GTSNPN and CDR2 is SVGIG (reference sequence). J was trimmed by 7 bases and V by 3 bases; bases with no gene match: 10.

CDR3 amino acids: CASSRTASYNEQFF. The CDR3, as DNA: TGCGCCAGCAGCCGGACAGCCTCCTACAATGAGCAGTTCTTC. The chain carries TRBV4-1 and TRBJ2-1; D possibly corresponds to TRBD1 (6 bases). The CDR3 loop spans 14 amino acids. V was pared by 4 bases and J by 0 bases, with 7 bases between. Germline V gene data show CDR1 as MGHRA and CDR2 as YSYEKL.

This chain connects TRBV12-3 or TRBV12-4 to TRBJ2-2; D gene unclear. V was clipped by 5 bases and J by 0 bases, with 10 bases between them. The CDR3 runs 15 residues. DNA for the CDR3: TGTGCCAGCAGTATAAACAGCGCGAACACCGGGGAGCTGTTTTTT. Amino acid sequence: CASSINSANTGELFF.

J is TRBJ2-7 and V is TRBV25-1; D is ambiguous. Trimming removed 3 bases from V and 6 bases from J, with 3 bases in between. CDR3 length: 10 residues. Per the germline V gene, CDR1 is MGHDK and CDR2 is SYGVNS. CDR3 protein: CASSEAEQYF. The CDR3 nucleotides read TGTGCCAGCAGTGAGGCCGAGCAGTACTTC.

This sequence joins TRBV6-2 or TRBV6-3 and TRBJ2-5; perhaps TRBD2 as D (5 bases). The end of the DNA fits TRBJ2-7 better, so the J call may be wrong. The CDR3 consists of 16 residues. Germline V gene sequence: CDR1 MNHEY, CDR2 SVGEGT. The CDR3 region has the DNA TGTGCCAGCAGTTTTCGAAGGGTGGCGGGCCCCTACGAGCAGTACTTC. Translated, it gives CASSFRRVAGPYEQYF.

This clonotype has just a few counts. This sequence joins TRBV29-1 and TRBJ2-2, with a weak D call TRBD1 (6 bases). The germline gives CDR1 SQVTM, CDR2 ANQGSEA. With 6 bases removed from V and 0 bases from J, the gap between germline ends came to 14 bases. The CDR3 loop spans 15 amino acids. In DNA form, the CDR3 reads TGCAGCGTGCGCCCGACAGGTTCGAACACCGGGGAGCTGTTTTTT. This sequence encodes CSVRPTGSNTGELFF.

The gene calls are TRBV6-1 and TRBJ1-2; maybe TRBD1 (5 bases). CDR3 length equals 10 residues. Germline assignment: CDR1 MNHNS and CDR2 SASEGT. Deletions cut 8 bases from V and 10 bases from J, with 11 bases between. The CDR3 DNA reads as TGTGCCAGCGCCTTCGGGGCCTACACCTTC. It encodes CASAFGAYTF.

The chain carries TRBV10-3 and TRBJ2-5; 7 nucleotides agree with TRBD2. CDR3 length equals 15 residues. The V gene's germline CDR1 is ENHRY and CDR2 SYGVKD. Unmatched junction bases numbered 9, after V lost 3 bases and J lost 5 bases. This CDR3 is CAISEGAGAGETQYF. The CDR3 DNA reads as TGTGCCATCAGTGAAGGTGCGGGAGCGGGGGAGACCCAGTACTTC.

This clonotype came up a few times. The chain has TRBV12-5 and TRBJ2-1; 9 bases line up with TRBD2. Germline V gene data show CDR1 as LGHNT and CDR2 as FRNRAP. CDR3 length: 12 residues. The trim removed 1 base at V and 14 bases at J, leaving 3 bases unmatched. This CDR3 is CASGLGGTSKFF. In nucleotides, the CDR3 is TGTGCTAGTGGTTTGGGGGGGACTAGCAAGTTCTTC.